In this sample, the clone carrying this T cell receptor (beta chain) turned up once. Its specificity is not known. Germline V CDR1 and CDR2: SEHNR, FQNEAQ (reference sequence). Trimming removed 0 bases at V and 3 bases at J, with 9 bases between. CDR3 length: 15 amino acids. Here immunoSEQ multiplex PCR was the method, and the copy in TCRdb shows in-frame clones only, minus some. The table includes about 190,000 clones, 86% detected once. This specimen comes from a study of cytomegalovirus exposure and HLA in healthy donors. Study background: It was reported in a later analysis that the approximately 110 validation repertoires used the same platform as the roughly 640 first-cohort repertoires.

Study-wide points: The investigators catalogued 150 to 200 TCR beta chains as cytomegalovirus-associated. Subsequent analysis found a tendency for first-cohort TCR clusters to co-occur within the 95 to 150 validation repertoires.

The gene calls are TRBV7-9 and TRBJ2-1; a possible D gene is TRBD2 (6 bases). The sequence came from a woman under 30 in good health and CMV-seronegative. Sequenced sample: PBMCs. The CDR3 bases are TGTGCCAGCAGCTTAGCGGGGGGTCACTACAATGAGCAGTTCTTC. This codes for CASSLAGGHYNEQFF.